This T cell receptor beta chain was identified in a study of blood T cell repertoires in COVID-19. The data were produced by immunoSEQ multiplex PCR, yet TCRdb's version contains in-frame clones alone and is incomplete. The profile shows around 440,000 clones, around 88% of them singletons. The CDR3 consists of 14 residues. The J segment lost 4 bases and the V segment lost 3 bases, leaving 4 bases of the junction unmatched. Germline assignment: CDR1 LNHDA and CDR2 SQIVND (reference sequence). This TCR derives from a woman aged 45-60 years with COVID-19, enrolled during active disease. J is TRBJ2-7 and V is TRBV19, with TRBD1 identical over 9 bases. Sequenced input: peripheral blood. The CDR3 DNA follows: TGTGCCAGTAGTATCTTCGGGACAGGGTACGAGCAGTACTTC. It yields the protein CASSIFGTGYEQYF.